The following is a T cell receptor beta chain sequence with its context. The germline CDR1 and CDR2 sequences are MGHDK and SYGVNS. Trimming shortened V by 7 bases and J by 11 bases, and 17 bases separated the two germline ends. The CDR3 is 12 residues long. The primer mix had 60 V beta and 13 J beta primers. Generated by immunoSEQ multiplex PCR, the TCRdb table keeps only in-frame clones and is missing some. This sample has 70,000 to 100,000 clones, with around 83% found just once. The sample belongs to a study of glioma-infiltrating T cells after dendritic cell vaccination. The time point: after dendritic cell vaccination, including at tumor progression/relapse. PBMC were collected before vaccination, two weeks after the third vaccination, and at progression.

The receptor's source is a human donor with glioblastoma. Source: blood, taken after dendritic cell vaccination. The chain carries TRBV25-1 and TRBJ1-1, with D possibly TRBD1 on 5 matching bases. Written as DNA, the CDR3 is TGTGCCAGCACGGGGGGGAGTCTGGTGGCTTTCTTT. It translates to CASTGGSLVAFF.